This TCR beta chain was identified during a study of T cells in Graves' hyperthyroidism and ophthalmopathy. Amplified TCR beta CDR3 regions came from RNA transcripts. HTBI primers were the set used in a first-round RT-PCR of the TCR CDR3. TCRdb re-called the multiplex PCR reads with MiXCR, one entry per CDR3 protein. The table records 400,000 to 500,000 distinct CDR3 sequences, 13% to 15% of them present only once. Looked up from germline, CDR1 is SQVTM and CDR2 is ANQGSEA. The CDR3 is made up of 14 amino acids. V is TRBV29-1 and J is TRBJ2-1; D is perhaps TRBD2 (6 bases). The closer fit of TRBJ2-7 to the DNA end suggests the J call may be wrong. Sequencing was performed on blood. The source of this sequence is a woman younger than 35 with Graves' hyperthyroidism. CDR3 bases: TGCAGCGTTGAACGGCGGGGTACCTACAATGAGCAGTACGTC. Its translation is CSVERRGTYNEQYV.